The T cell receptor beta chain under discussion was sequenced for a study of Tregs in tolerant kidney transplant recipients. TCRdb's copy holds only in-frame clones and misses some; the assay was immunoSEQ multiplex PCR. Among roughly 64,000 clones listed, about 89% were seen once. Related graft donors supplied nonmyeloablative bone marrow transplants, and mixed chimerism was transient. The CDR3 has 12 residues. V lost 6 bases, J lost 5 bases, and 2 bases stayed unmatched. Germline V lookup: CDR1 SQVTM, CDR2 ANQGSEA. The sequence was collected from a human patient who received a combined kidney and bone marrow transplant. These T cells may partly come from the graft donor. The material sequenced was CD4+ T cells from blood (PBMCs), taken 6 months after the transplant. The gene calls are TRBV29-1 and TRBJ2-5; 11 positions match TRBD1. Here the CDR3 reads CSVGQGDETQYF. DNA of the CDR3: TGCAGCGTGGGACAGGGGGATGAGACCCAGTACTTC.